These T cell receptor beta chains were read from a single sample in a study of vaccination effects on CD4 cells after COVID-19. Assay: immunoSEQ multiplex PCR; the TCRdb copy retains only in-frame clones and omits some. The table lists around 25,000 clones, about 74% of them singletons. These receptors have no known antigen. This material consisted of CD4+ T cells from PBMCs cultured with HCoV-NL63 spike peptides, taken before COVID-19 vaccination. The receptors here all came from a human donor who received a COVID-19 vaccine. Each CDR3 is given without its conserved first and last residue. D genes are given only for firm matches.

TRBV5-6,TRBJ2-3,.,ASSNAGGRSDTQY
TRBV4-1,TRBJ2-4,.,ASSQGQAAGTAKNIQY
TRBV7-9,TRBJ1-6,.,ASSLAQAFSYNSPLH
TRBV14,TRBJ1-4,TRBD1,ASSLDRGKLF
TRBV11-2,TRBJ1-2,TRBD1,ASSLGQAGYGYT
TRBV15,TRBJ1-5,.,ATSRDRRDQPQH
TRBV11-2,TRBJ1-1,.,ASSLDLSMGSAF
TRBV2,TRBJ1-6,TRBD1,ASSEGGTGDSPLH
TRBV7-2,TRBJ2-3,.,ASSSTTGDTQY
TRBV5-6,TRBJ1-3,.,ASSWGEGRSGNTIY
TRBV5-1,TRBJ1-5,TRBD1,ASSAGTGGNQPQH
TRBV6-5,TRBJ2-3,TRBD2,ASSYTGTSHTDTQY
TRBV19,TRBJ2-5,.,ASGSLGSDETQY
TRBV11-1,TRBJ2-2,.,ASSLMGVTGELF
TRBV4-1,TRBJ1-6,.,ASSQEGDAPRSPLH
TRBV27,TRBJ2-7,.,ASSNGVPTSYEQY
TRBV29-1,TRBJ2-2,.,SVPGSMNTGELF
TRBV9,TRBJ1-1,.,ASSVRSLNTEAF
TRBV5-1,TRBJ2-6,.,ASSSADRGSSGANVLT
TRBV6-5,TRBJ1-2,.,ASTGLLSYGYT
TRBV27,TRBJ1-5,TRBD1,ASSYLPTGEGNQPQH
TRBV10-3,TRBJ2-3,TRBD2,ASSREADTQY
TRBV10-1,TRBJ1-5,TRBD1,ASSGTGGNQPQH
TRBV18,TRBJ1-2,.,ASSPGEGHGYT
TRBV7-2,TRBJ2-7,.,ASSLQGDQLYEQY
TRBV6-2/TRBV6-3,TRBJ1-4,.,ASSYAPVGEKLF
TRBV5-1,TRBJ2-7,TRBD1,ASSYTGGYEQY
TRBV21-1,TRBJ2-1,.,ASSKGIIQLAGLEQF
TRBV9,TRBJ2-1,TRBD2,ASSVGASGSYNEQF
TRBV6-5,TRBJ1-5,.,ASSYSTPINQPQH
TRBV25-1,TRBJ2-7,TRBD1,ASTPGQGAYEQY
TRBV20-1,TRBJ1-2,TRBD1,SAIDRAGYT
TRBV7-9,TRBJ2-7,.,ASSLSYEQY
TRBV6-4,TRBJ1-2,.,ASSDTYGYT
TRBV5-1,TRBJ1-6,.,ASSLGGQINSPLH
TRBV2,TRBJ2-5,.,ASSVYRGETQY
TRBV5-1,TRBJ2-7,.,ASSPLSAVSSYEQY
TRBV18,TRBJ1-1,.,ASSPPNSQNTEAF
TRBV9,TRBJ1-3,TRBD1,ASSVATGGSSGNTIY
TRBV3-1/TRBV3-2,TRBJ2-7,TRBD2,ASSPWTSGEYEQY